The rows below give T cell receptor beta chains drawn from one sample of a study of monozygotic twins with cystic fibrosis. Clones were sequenced by immunoSEQ multiplex PCR, and TCRdb holds only the in-frame ones, with some missing. Here the sample spans about 20,000 clones, around 97% being singletons. The sequencing sample was made of blood. These receptors originate from a woman aged 25 to 39 with cystic fibrosis. Both conserved end residues are part of each CDR3.

>TRBJ1-4|TRBV5-1
CASSLAGGLGEKLFF
>TRBJ1-2|TRBV6-6
CASSLTGGRGYTF
>TRBJ1-1|TRBV27
CASSLWGKDRGAFSEAFF
>TRBJ2-7|TRBV19
CASSGATLDGIYEQYF
>TRBJ1-2|TRBV7-2
CASSPGLYGYTF
>TRBJ2-1|TRBV4-1
CASSQTALDYNEQFF
>TRBJ2-7|TRBV27
CASSFRPLLRGGDEQYF
>TRBJ2-7|TRBV18
CASSPLAGITYEQYF
>TRBJ2-3|TRBV6-5
CASSYSVWVGTDTQYF
>TRBJ2-3|TRBV4-3
CASSQDGRQGADTQYF
>TRBJ2-5|TRBV6-5
CASSPRLAGGETQYF
>TRBJ2-3|TRBV4-3
CASSQDWGQNTDTQYF
>TRBJ1-1|TRBV6-6
CASSREGTDPGTEAFF
>TRBJ1-2|TRBV5-6
CASSSQAHYGYTF
>TRBJ1-2|TRBV18
CASSPGTANYGYTF
>TRBJ2-5|TRBV11-2
CASSLFKDWGIETQYF
>TRBJ2-7|TRBV5-6
CASSQSSYEQYF
>TRBJ2-7|TRBV5-1
CASSLGNSYEQYF
>TRBJ2-2|TRBV6-5
CASSYPNTGELFF
>TRBJ2-5|TRBV6-1
CASTRGWGGETQYF
>TRBJ1-2|TRBV14
CASSQQDYGYTF
>TRBJ1-3|TRBV7-2
CASSGRTGGAGNTIYF
>TRBJ2-7|TRBV7-2
CASSLGLAGGQYLSYEQYF
>TRBJ1-1|TRBV30
CAWSLGQMNTEAFF
>TRBJ2-7|TRBV7-9
CASSLDLSVTSYEQYF
>TRBJ1-2|TRBV29-1
CSVVPPSWGGYTF
>TRBJ2-2|TRBV15
CATSEQSFGELFF
>TRBJ2-7|TRBV11-2
CASSADRGGEQYF
>TRBJ2-5|TRBV5-1
CASSSGTAQETQYF
>TRBJ1-6|TRBV7-9
CASSLDRGNNSPLHF
>TRBJ1-3|TRBV29-1
CSVHRGTGNTIYF
>TRBJ2-3|TRBV5-6
CASSAGLPDTQYF
>TRBJ1-1|TRBV9
CASGGTGWNTEAFF
>TRBJ1-1|TRBV27
CASKTQSGPHTEAFF
>TRBJ2-1|TRBV2
CASSRDSGGVNEQFF
>TRBJ2-2|TRBV5-5
CASSAAVLGLVHGELFF
>TRBJ1-5|TRBV18
CASSPGGGRDNQPQHF
>TRBJ1-4|TRBV6-1
CASSDKTTEGNEKLFF
>TRBJ1-1|TRBV2
CASSGRPGEWTEAFF
>TRBJ1-4|TRBV14
CASSQVFGNEKLFF
>TRBJ1-1|TRBV2
CASSGLGGFTEAFF